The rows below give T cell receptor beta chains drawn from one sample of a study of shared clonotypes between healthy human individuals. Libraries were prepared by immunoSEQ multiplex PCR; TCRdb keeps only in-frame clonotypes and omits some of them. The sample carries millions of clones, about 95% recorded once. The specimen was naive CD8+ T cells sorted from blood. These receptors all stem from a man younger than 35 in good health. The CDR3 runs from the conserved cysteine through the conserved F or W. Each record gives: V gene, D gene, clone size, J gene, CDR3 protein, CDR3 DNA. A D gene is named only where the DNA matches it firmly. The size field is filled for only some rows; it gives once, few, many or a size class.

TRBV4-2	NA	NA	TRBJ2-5	CASSQGLGETQYF	TGTGCCAGCAGCCAAGGGTTAGGCGAGACCCAGTACTTC
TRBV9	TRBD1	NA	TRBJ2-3	CASSVAGQMTDTQYF	TGTGCCAGCAGCGTAGCGGGACAGATGACAGATACGCAGTATTTT
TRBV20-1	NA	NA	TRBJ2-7	CSAPQNGEQYF	TGCAGTGCCCCTCAAAACGGCGAGCAGTACTTC
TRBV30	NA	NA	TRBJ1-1	CAWSFDTDKARNTEAFF	TGTGCCTGGAGTTTCGACACGGACAAGGCGAGGAACACTGAAGCTTTCTTT
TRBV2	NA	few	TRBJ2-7	CASSEDGYEQYF	TGTGCCAGCAGCGAGGACGGTTACGAGCAGTACTTC
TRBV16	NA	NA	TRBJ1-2	CASSQSYGNYGYTF	TGTGCCAGCAGCCAATCCTACGGAAACTATGGCTACACCTTC
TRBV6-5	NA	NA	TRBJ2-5	CASSYSSGQETQYF	TGTGCCAGCAGTTACTCTAGCGGCCAAGAGACCCAGTACTTC
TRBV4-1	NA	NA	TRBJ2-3	CASSFGRLSTDTQYF	TGCGCCAGCAGCTTCGGACGCCTTTCCACAGATACGCAGTATTTT
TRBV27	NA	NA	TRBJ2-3	CASSFLGTDTQYF	TGTGCCAGCAGTTTCCTGGGCACAGATACGCAGTATTTT
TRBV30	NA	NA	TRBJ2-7	CAWSHIEQYF	TGTGCCTGGAGTCACATCGAGCAGTACTTC
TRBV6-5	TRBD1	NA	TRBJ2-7	CASSSDRETTRNEQYF	TGTGCCAGCAGTTCAGACAGGGAGACCACCCGGAACGAGCAGTACTTC
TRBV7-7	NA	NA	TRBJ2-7	CASSLGRGYEQYF	TGTGCTAGCAGCTTGGGGAGAGGGTACGAGCAGTACTTC
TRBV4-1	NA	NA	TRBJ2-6	CASSQGPPLSGANVLTF	TGCGCCAGCAGCCAAGGCCCACCACTCTCTGGGGCCAACGTCCTGACTTTC
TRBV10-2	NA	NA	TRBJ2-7	CASSESSLRGEQYF	TGCGCCAGCAGTGAGTCGAGTTTAAGGGGAGAGCAGTACTTC
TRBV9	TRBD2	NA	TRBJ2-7	CASSVGTSEGYEQYF	TGTGCCAGCAGCGTGGGGACTAGCGAGGGTTACGAGCAGTACTTC
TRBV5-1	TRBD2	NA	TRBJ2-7	CASSLATSGRIDEQYF	TGCGCCAGCAGCTTGGCAACCAGCGGGAGAATCGACGAGCAGTACTTC
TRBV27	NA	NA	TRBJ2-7	CASSLVPSSYEQYF	TGTGCCAGCAGTTTAGTACCCAGCTCCTACGAGCAGTACTTC
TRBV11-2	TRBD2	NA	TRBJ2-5	CASSFPGASGNQETQYF	TGTGCCAGCAGCTTTCCGGGGGCTAGCGGGAACCAAGAGACCCAGTACTTC
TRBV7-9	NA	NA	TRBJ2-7	CASSYTGPYEQYF	TGTGCCAGCAGCTATACCGGGCCATACGAGCAGTACTTC
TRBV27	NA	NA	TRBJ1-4	CASSPGVANEKLFF	TGTGCCAGCAGTCCCGGGGTAGCTAATGAAAAACTGTTTTTT
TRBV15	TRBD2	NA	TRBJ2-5	CATSGILAGVRETQYF	TGTGCCACCAGCGGGATACTAGCGGGAGTAAGGGAGACCCAGTACTTC
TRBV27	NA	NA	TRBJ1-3	CASSPLQSSGNTIYF	TGTGCCAGCAGTCCCTTACAGAGCTCTGGAAACACCATATATTTT
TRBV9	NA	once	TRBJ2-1	CASSPDSGFSYNEQFF	TGTGCCAGCAGCCCTGATAGCGGTTTCTCCTACAATGAGCAGTTCTTC
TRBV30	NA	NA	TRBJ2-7	CAWSALDRAPYEQYF	TGTGCCTGGAGTGCACTCGACCGGGCACCCTACGAGCAGTACTTC
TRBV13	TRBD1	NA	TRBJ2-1	CASSPTDRGNEQFF	TGTGCCAGCAGCCCAACAGACAGGGGTAATGAGCAGTTCTTC
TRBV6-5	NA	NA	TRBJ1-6	CASSYGQGNSPLHF	TGTGCCAGCAGTTACGGACAAGGGAATTCACCCCTCCACTTT
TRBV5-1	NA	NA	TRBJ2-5	CASSSLGAGDLETQYF	TGCGCCAGCAGCTCCTTGGGGGCGGGAGATCTAGAGACCCAGTACTTC
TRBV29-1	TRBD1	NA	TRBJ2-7	CSVEERQGQSYEQYF	TGCAGCGTTGAAGAGAGACAGGGCCAGTCCTACGAGCAGTACTTC
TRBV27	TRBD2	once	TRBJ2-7	CASTPSGGTISYEQYF	TGTGCCAGCACTCCTTCGGGGGGGACAATCAGTTACGAGCAGTACTTC
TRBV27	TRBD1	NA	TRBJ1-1	CASTGTGLFEAFF	TGTGCCAGCACCGGGACAGGCCTTTTTGAAGCTTTCTTT
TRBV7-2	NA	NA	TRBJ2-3	CASSLAASSWVGPEPPDTQYF	TGTGCCAGCAGCTTAGCCGCCTCAAGTTGGGTTGGGCCAGAACCTCCGGATACGCAGTATTTT
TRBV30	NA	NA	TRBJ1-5	CAWSVQSEQPQHF	TGTGCCTGGAGTGTACAGAGTGAACAGCCCCAGCATTTT
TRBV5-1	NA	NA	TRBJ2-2	CASSLVFPGELFF	TGCGCCAGCAGCTTGGTGTTTCCCGGGGAGCTGTTTTTT
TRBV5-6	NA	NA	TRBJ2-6	CASSLWGRAAVSGANVLTF	TGTGCCAGCAGCTTGTGGGGGCGGGCGGCAGTCTCTGGGGCCAACGTCCTGACTTTC
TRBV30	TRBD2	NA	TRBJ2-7	CAWSYSGTGSYEQYF	TGTGCCTGGAGTTATAGCGGGACTGGGTCCTACGAGCAGTACTTC
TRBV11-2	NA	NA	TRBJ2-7	CASSLEVGSFQRQYF	TGTGCCAGCAGCTTAGAAGTGGGGAGCTTTCAGAGGCAGTACTTC
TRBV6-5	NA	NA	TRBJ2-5	CASRSGLQETQYF	TGTGCCAGCAGATCGGGACTCCAAGAGACCCAGTACTTC